The 31 T cell receptor beta chains reported below all come from one sample, sequenced in a study of breast tumors, draining lymph nodes, adjacent tissues. Axillary draining lymph nodes of breast cancer patients supplied the node samples. TCRdb re-derived calls from the multiplex PCR reads in MiXCR, one entry per CDR3 protein. The table lists some 170,000 distinct CDR3 sequences, roughly 35% of them singletons, with about 3.7% in the top ten. The sample was axillary lymph node tissue. Source of these receptors: a female donor with breast cancer. Some clones in this sample may be carry-over from other donors' samples.

Details on this clonotype: It may be a read error: a sequence one base away is much more abundant. The rearrangement uses TRBV28 and TRBJ2-2, with TRBD1 as a possible D gene (6 bases). This CDR3 region has 13 residues. CDR1 and CDR2 from the germline V gene are MDHEN and SYDVKM. This CDR3 is CATRGINTGELLF. The CDR3, as DNA: TGTGCGACCAGGGGCATTAACACCGGGGAGCTGCTTTTT.

The chain recombines TRBV12-3 or TRBV12-4 with TRBJ2-7; 7 bases line up with TRBD2. The J segment lost 2 bases and the V segment lost 6 bases, leaving 7 bases of the junction unmatched. The CDR3 has 14 amino acids. The DNA for the CDR3 is TGTGCCAGCAGCCCACAGCGGGGCCCCTACGAGCAGTACTTC. It codes for CASSPQRGPYEQYF.

There are many counts of this clonotype. This chain links TRBV6-6 with TRBJ2-3; maybe TRBD2 (7 bases). Germline values: CDR1 MNHNY, CDR2 SVGAGI (reference sequence). Trimming stripped 0 bases from V and 2 bases from J, with 18 bases between. The CDR3 spans 18 residues. The DNA for the CDR3 is TGTGCCAGCAGTTACTCTGGGGGCGGGGGTGCCCTCACAGATACGCAGTATTTT. This gives the protein CASSYSGGGGALTDTQYF.

This clonotype was counted at least ten times. The chain couples TRBV2 to TRBJ2-3; 8 bases are a match to TRBD2. From germline, CDR1 is SNHLY and CDR2 FYNNEI. The CDR3 has 15 amino acids. V was clipped by 6 bases and J by 1 base; unmatched bases: 6. The DNA of the CDR3 is TGTGCCAGCAGACTCCAGACTAGCGGCACAGATACGCAGTATTTT. Protein: CASRLQTSGTDTQYF. Together with reference TRBV2 and TRBJ2-3, the CDR3 gives the full variable domain: EPEVTQTPSHQVTQMGQEVILRCVPISNHLYFYWYRQILGQKVEFLVSFYNNEISEKSEIFDDQFSVERPDGSNFTLKIRSTKLEDSAMYFCASRLQTSGTDTQYFGPGTRLTVL.

This clonotype was observed many times. The rearrangement joins TRBV4-1 to TRBJ2-1, with 14 bases aligning to TRBD2. V was pared by 4 bases and J by 6 bases, with 2 bases of the junction left unmatched. This CDR3 is built from 15 residues. The germline CDR1 and CDR2 sequences are MGHRA and YSYEKL. CDR3 residues: CASSLGLAGGNEQFF. The CDR3 region has the DNA TGCGCCAGCAGCCTAGGACTAGCGGGGGGCAATGAGCAGTTCTTC.

At least ten counts were recorded for this clonotype. The chain joins TRBV5-1 to TRBJ2-7; D is perhaps TRBD1 (5 bases). V was pared by 7 bases and J by 0 bases, with 20 bases between. This CDR3 region has 16 residues. The germline V gene has CDR1 SGHRS and CDR2 YFSETQ. The CDR3 sequence is CASARDSQVRSYEQYF. The CDR3 DNA reads as TGCGCCAGCGCTAGGGATTCACAGGTTCGCTCCTACGAGCAGTACTTC.

The chain carries TRBV20-1 and TRBJ1-2; D remains unclear. Trimming took 3 bases from V and 12 from J, leaving 17 bases between them. The CDR3 contains 12 residues. The V gene's germline CDR1 is DFQATT and CDR2 SNEGSKA (reference sequence). The CDR3: CSASPMGSGNTF. DNA of the CDR3: TGCAGTGCTAGCCCTATGGGGTCTGGAAACACCTTC.

As concerns this clonotype: One end of the junction does not line up with germline, which may come from a read error. The genes are TRBV15 and TRBJ2-7; 9 bases fit TRBD1. Germline loops: CDR1 LNHNV, CDR2 YYDKDF (reference sequence). The CDR3 extends over 21 amino acids. As DNA, the CDR3 is TGTACCACCAGCACGGTCCTACTCCCGGGACAGGGATCTCCTTTCCCTTACGAGCAGTACTTC. It yields the protein CTTSTVLLPGQGSPFPYEQYF.

The genes are TRBV18 and TRBJ2-1; unclear D gene. From germline, CDR1 is KGHSH and CDR2 LQKENI. V lost 0 bases and J lost 6, with 3 bases in between. CDR3 length: 12 residues. CDR3 DNA: TGTGCCAGCTCACCACCGAGCAATGAGCAGTTCTTC. Amino acids: CASSPPSNEQFF.

This clonotype was seen repeatedly, ten times or more. The genes are TRBV15 and TRBJ2-1, with 7 bases fitting TRBD2. Germline V gene sequence: CDR1 LNHNV, CDR2 YYDKDF (reference sequence). Germline trimming cut 3 bases from V and 5 bases from J; bases unmatched to any gene: 10. This CDR3 contains 16 residues. CDR3 loop: CATSRGGSGVDNEQFF. CDR3 DNA sequence: TGTGCCACCAGCAGGGGGGGGAGCGGGGTCGACAATGAGCAGTTCTTC. Full variable domain (missing parts from reference TRBV15 and TRBJ2-1): DAMVIQNPRYQVTQFGKPVTLSCSQTLNHNVMYWYQQKSSQAPKLLFHYYDKDFNNEADTPDNFQSRRPNTSFCFLDIRSPGLGDTAMYLCATSRGGSGVDNEQFFGPGTRLTVL.

This clonotype came up many times. The chain joins TRBV20-1 to TRBJ2-5; 13 bases are a match to TRBD2. V dropped 8 bases and J dropped 7; count of bases not matched to a gene: 13. Germline V CDR1 and CDR2: DFQATT, SNEGSKA (reference sequence). This CDR3 has 15 residues. For the CDR3, the DNA is TGCAGTTCAAGGACTAGCGGGAGAGGATCTGGGACCCAGTACTTC. Protein: CSSRTSGRGSGTQYF.

CDR3 loop: CSAEPDRESQPQHF. CDR3 in DNA: TGCAGTGCGGAACCGGACAGGGAAAGTCAGCCCCAGCATTTT. J is TRBJ1-5 and V is TRBV20-1; 8 bases map to TRBD1. CDR1 and CDR2 from the germline V gene are DFQATT and SNEGSKA (reference sequence). This CDR3 contains 14 residues. V shed 6 bases and J 6 bases; nucleotides not matched to a gene: 10.

This rearrangement joins TRBV25-1 to TRBJ1-2; no firm D call. The CDR3 consists of 13 residues. Germline CDR1 and CDR2: MGHDK and SYGVNS. The germline V and J ends were trimmed by 3 bases and 3 bases, with 8 bases remaining between them. CDR3 nucleotides: TGTGCCAGCAGTGACAGGTGGGACTATGGCTACACCTTC. Translated, it gives CASSDRWDYGYTF.

The gene calls are TRBV5-1 and TRBJ1-5; tentatively, D is TRBD1 (6 bases). Per germline, CDR1 SGHRS and CDR2 YFSETQ. This CDR3 has 18 amino acids. Deletions cut 4 bases from V and 1 base from J, with 21 bases between. CDR3 region: CASSIEGGAIKSNQPQHF. The CDR3 nucleotides are TGCGCCAGCAGCATAGAAGGGGGGGCTATAAAAAGCAATCAGCCCCAGCATTTT. Supplemented by reference TRBV5-1 and TRBJ1-5, the full variable domain reads KAGVTQTPRYLIKTRGQQVTLSCSPISGHRSVSWYQQTPGQGLQFLFEYFSETQRNKGNFPGRFSGRQFSNSRSEMNVSTLELGDSALYLCASSIEGGAIKSNQPQHFGDGTRLSIL.

The chain employs TRBV5-4 and TRBJ1-1; no definite D call. V was shortened by 2 bases and J by 0 bases, with 8 bases between the two germline ends. Germline assignment: CDR1 SGHNT and CDR2 YYREEE (reference sequence). The CDR3 length is 14 residues. The CDR3 nucleotides read TGTGCCAGCAGCTTTTTTATTTTGAACACTGAAGCTTTCTTT. This sequence encodes CASSFFILNTEAFF.

This clonotype was seen at least ten times. V and J are TRBV5-8 and TRBJ2-3; D is possibly TRBD2 (6 bases). Trimming shortened V by 3 bases and J by 3 bases, and 14 bases separated the two germline ends. The CDR3 totals 15 residues. Germline V gene lookup returns CDR1 SGHTS and CDR2 YDEGEE. CDR3 sequence: CASSSPGLGTDTQYF. CDR3 DNA sequence: TGTGCCAGCAGCTCACCGGGACTGGGGACAGATACGCAGTATTTT.

This clonotype appeared many times. The rearrangement joins TRBV6-5 to TRBJ1-2; 8 positions agree with TRBD1. The V gene end was trimmed by 11 bases and the J gene end by 3 bases; junction bases not matched to a gene: 8. This CDR3 comprises 13 residues. Per the germline V gene, CDR1 is MNHEY and CDR2 is SVGAGI. This CDR3 is CACRTGLDYGYTF. The CDR3 nucleotides read TGTGCCTGTCGGACAGGGCTGGACTATGGCTACACCTTC.

A single count supports this clonotype. This CDR3 fails to terminate in the conserved phenylalanine or tryptophan, so it likely reflects a read error. No DNA is shown, since the ends of the CDR3 on it are uncertain; the CDR3 is the one TCRdb lists. The chain has TRBV19 and TRBJ2-3; TRBD2 was called by the table and not checked on the DNA. The germline V gene has CDR1 LNHDA and CDR2 SQIVND (reference sequence). Including both end residues, the CDR3 is 11 amino acids long. CDR3 sequence: CASSILAGGHY.

This chain joins TRBV2 and TRBJ1-4; TRBD1 matches at 10 bases. The J segment lost 2 bases and the V segment lost 4 bases, leaving 7 bases of the junction unmatched. Germline V CDR1 and CDR2: SNHLY, FYNNEI. The CDR3 runs 17 residues. The CDR3, as DNA: TGTGCCAGCAGTGGGGCCGGGACAGGGGACACTAATGAAAAACTGTTTTTT. This gives the protein CASSGAGTGDTNEKLFF. Full variable domain (missing parts from reference TRBV2 and TRBJ1-4): EPEVTQTPSHQVTQMGQEVILRCVPISNHLYFYWYRQILGQKVEFLVSFYNNEISEKSEIFDDQFSVERPDGSNFTLKIRSTKLEDSAMYFCASSGAGTGDTNEKLFFGSGTQLSVL.

Worth noting for this clonotype: In this CDR3 the conserved last residue, phenylalanine or tryptophan, is missing, so a read error is likely. The V and J genes are TRBV4-1 and TRBJ1-1; D is ambiguous. The germline V gene has CDR1 MGHRA and CDR2 YSYEKL. There are 13 residues in the CDR3. V lost 5 bases, J lost 10 bases, and 17 bases lay in between. This CDR3 is CASSVGRSNTAFS. CDR3 DNA: TGCGCCAGCAGCGTTGGACGGAGCAATACAGCTTTCTCT.

Note on this clonotype: At one boundary the junction diverges from the germline segment, which might be a read error. The gene calls are TRBV9 and TRBJ2-1; 9 bases line up with TRBD2. This CDR3 contains 15 residues. Germline assignment: CDR1 SGDLS and CDR2 YYNGEE. CDR3 in DNA: TGTGCCAGCAGCGTAGGCGCGGGAGGGCGAAATGAGCCGTTCTTC. Amino acid sequence: CASSVGAGGRNEPFF. Complete variable domain (other parts from reference TRBV9 and TRBJ2-1): DSGVTQTPKHLITATGQRVTLRCSPRSGDLSVYWYQQSLDQGLQFLIQYYNGEERAKGNILERFSAQQFPDLHSELNLSSLELGDSALYFCASSVGAGGRNEPFFGPGTRLTVL.

As regards this clonotype: Here the CDR3 omits its conserved ending phenylalanine or tryptophan, so a read error is the likely source. The limits of the CDR3 on the DNA are not certain, so only TCRdb's listed CDR3 is given. The chain joins TRBV24-1 to TRBJ1-6. Including both end residues, the CDR3 is 8 amino acids long. Germline loops: CDR1 KGHDR, CDR2 SFDVKD. The CDR3: CATSDTTS.

In DNA form, the CDR3 reads TGCAGTGCTAGACAGGGTAGCATTAATGAAAAACTGTTTTTT. This translates into CSARQGSINEKLFF. The rearrangement links TRBV20-1 to TRBJ1-4; possibly TRBD1 for D (5 bases). Germline loops: CDR1 DFQATT, CDR2 SNEGSKA (reference sequence). Trimming took 2 bases from V and 4 from J, leaving 11 bases between them. This CDR3 region has 14 residues.

This clonotype was counted at least ten times. The chain is built from TRBV9 and TRBJ2-1; D uncertain. CDR3 size: 15 residues. The germline gives CDR1 SGDLS, CDR2 YYNGEE. The V gene lost 0 bases and the J gene lost 7 bases, with 14 bases spanning the gap. In nucleotides, the CDR3 is TGTGCCAGCAGCGTAGGGGCTTCTACCCCTAATGAGCAGTTCTTC. Its translation: CASSVGASTPNEQFF.

This clonotype was found many times. The J gene is TRBJ1-2, the V gene TRBV27, with D tentatively TRBD1 (5 bases). Deletions cut 3 bases from V and 3 bases from J, with 8 bases between. The CDR3 extends over 13 amino acids. Germline V gives CDR1 MNHEY, CDR2 SMNVEV (reference sequence). The CDR3 DNA reads as TGTGCCAGCAGTTTGGACATTCACTATGGCTACACCTTC. Its translation: CASSLDIHYGYTF.

This clonotype appeared many times. This chain links TRBV18 with TRBJ2-7, with D tentatively TRBD1 or TRBD2 (5 bases each). Germline V gene sequence: CDR1 KGHSH, CDR2 LQKENI. V lost 4 bases and J 4 bases, leaving 11 bases between the germline ends. This CDR3 spans 13 amino acids. DNA of the CDR3: TGTGCCAGCTCACTTGGGACCTTTTACGAGCAGTACTTC. This codes for CASSLGTFYEQYF.

The CDR3 bases are TGTGCCAGCATAGGGCAGAGGCCTCTGGGCATTGAAGCTTTCTTT. Translated: CASIGQRPLGIEAFF. The chain employs TRBV6-1 and TRBJ1-1; D gene ambiguous. Looked up from germline, CDR1 is MNHNS and CDR2 is SASEGT. Trimming took 7 bases from V and 7 from J, leaving 22 bases between them. CDR3 length equals 15 residues.

The rearrangement links TRBV5-6 to TRBJ2-7; the D is unclear. Trimming stripped 5 bases from V and 6 bases from J, with 18 bases between. Germline loops: CDR1 SGHDT, CDR2 YYEEEE. The CDR3 consists of 14 residues. Here the CDR3 DNA reads TGTGCCAGCAGTTTTCCTTACGGTGGTGGCGAGCAGTACTTC. Its protein product is CASSFPYGGGEQYF.

CDR3 DNA: TGTGCCAGCTCACCACGGTCTTTCCTAGCGGGAGGGTCAAGTTACGAGCAGTACTTC. Its protein product is CASSPRSFLAGGSSYEQYF. The rearrangement joins TRBV18 to TRBJ2-7, with 12 bases matching TRBD2. From germline, CDR1 is KGHSH and CDR2 LQKENI. The CDR3 loop spans 19 amino acids. Trimming removed 1 base from V and 4 bases from J; junction bases left unmatched: 14.

A note on this clonotype: The CDR3 does not end in the conserved phenylalanine or tryptophan, so this is likely a read error. The rearrangement joins TRBV4-2 to TRBJ2-7; D tentatively reads TRBD1 or TRBD2 (5 bases each). The V end lost 4 bases, the J end lost 8 bases, and 18 bases lay between the germline ends. The CDR3 runs to 14 residues. Germline V gene sequence: CDR1 LGHNA, CDR2 YNFKEQ. The CDR3 sequence: CASSPIPGLSKQYS. The CDR3 bases are TGTGCCAGCAGCCCCATACCGGGGCTTTCGAAGCAGTACTCC.

This clonotype appeared many times. The chain employs TRBV20-1 and TRBJ2-3; TRBD2 matches at 11 bases. Germline assignment: CDR1 DFQATT and CDR2 SNEGSKA (reference sequence). The CDR3 spans 16 residues. The V and J ends lost 5 bases and 2 bases, in that order; junction bases with no gene match: 9. The CDR3 sequence is CSAEPGTSGPTDTQYF. The DNA of the CDR3 is TGCAGTGCTGAGCCGGGGACTAGCGGCCCCACAGATACGCAGTATTTT.